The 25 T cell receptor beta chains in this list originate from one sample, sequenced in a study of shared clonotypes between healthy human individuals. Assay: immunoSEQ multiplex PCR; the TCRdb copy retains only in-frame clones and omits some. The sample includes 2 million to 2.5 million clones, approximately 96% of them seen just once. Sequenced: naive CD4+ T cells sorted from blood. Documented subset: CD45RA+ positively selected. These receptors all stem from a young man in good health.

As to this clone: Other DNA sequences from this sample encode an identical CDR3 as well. CDR3 DNA sequence: TGTGCCAGCAGTGTTCAGGGGACTGAAGCTTTCTTT. This codes for CASSVQGTEAFF. The gene calls are TRBV6-1 and TRBJ1-1; a weak D match, TRBD1 (6 bases). The CDR3 contains 12 residues. Germline V gene sequence: CDR1 MNHNS, CDR2 SASEGT. Trimming took 4 bases from V and 5 from J, leaving 8 bases between them.

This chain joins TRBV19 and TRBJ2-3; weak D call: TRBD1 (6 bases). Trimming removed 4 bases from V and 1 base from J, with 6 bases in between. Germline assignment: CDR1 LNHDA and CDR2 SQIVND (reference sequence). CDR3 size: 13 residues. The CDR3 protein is CASSTGGTDTQYF. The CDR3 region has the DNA TGTGCCAGTAGTACAGGGGGCACAGATACGCAGTATTTT.

DNA of the CDR3: TGTGCCTGGAGTGTAAGAAGTTCTGTGAACACTGAAGCTTTCTTT. Translated, it gives CAWSVRSSVNTEAFF. The chain links TRBV30 to TRBJ1-1; D not resolved. The germline CDR1 and CDR2 sequences are GTSNPN and SVGIG (reference sequence). The CDR3 runs to 15 residues. Trimming took 0 bases from V and 0 from J, leaving 11 bases between them.

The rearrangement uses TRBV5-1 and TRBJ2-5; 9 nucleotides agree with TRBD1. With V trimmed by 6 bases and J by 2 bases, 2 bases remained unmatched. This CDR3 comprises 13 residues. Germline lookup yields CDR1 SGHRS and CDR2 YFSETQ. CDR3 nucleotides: TGCGCCAGCAACAGGGGGCTGCAAGAGACCCAGTACTTC. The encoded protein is CASNRGLQETQYF. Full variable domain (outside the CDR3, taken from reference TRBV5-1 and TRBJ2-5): KAGVTQTPRYLIKTRGQQVTLSCSPISGHRSVSWYQQTPGQGLQFLFEYFSETQRNKGNFPGRFSGRQFSNSRSEMNVSTLELGDSALYLCASNRGLQETQYFGPGTRLLVL.

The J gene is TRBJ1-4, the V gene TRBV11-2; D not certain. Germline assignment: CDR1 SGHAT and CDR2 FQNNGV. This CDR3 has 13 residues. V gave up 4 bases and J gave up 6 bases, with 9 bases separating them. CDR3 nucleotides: TGTGCCAGCAGCTCCCCGACCCATGAAAAACTGTTTTTT. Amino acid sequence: CASSSPTHEKLFF.

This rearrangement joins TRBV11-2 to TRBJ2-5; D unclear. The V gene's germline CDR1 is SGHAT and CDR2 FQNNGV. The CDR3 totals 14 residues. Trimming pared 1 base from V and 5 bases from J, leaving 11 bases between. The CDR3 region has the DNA TGTGCCAGCAGCTTAGGGTTCACAGAGGAGACCCAGTACTTC. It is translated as CASSLGFTEETQYF.

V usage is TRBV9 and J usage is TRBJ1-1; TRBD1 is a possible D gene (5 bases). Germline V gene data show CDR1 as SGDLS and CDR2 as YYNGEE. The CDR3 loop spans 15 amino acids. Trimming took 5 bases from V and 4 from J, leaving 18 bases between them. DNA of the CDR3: TGTGCCAGCAGTAGGGACGGTACTACGAGCACTGAAGCTTTCTTT. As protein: CASSRDGTTSTEAFF. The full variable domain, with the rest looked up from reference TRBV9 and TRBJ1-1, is DSGVTQTPKHLITATGQRVTLRCSPRSGDLSVYWYQQSLDQGLQFLIQYYNGEERAKGNILERFSAQQFPDLHSELNLSSLELGDSALYFCASSRDGTTSTEAFFGQGTRLTVV.

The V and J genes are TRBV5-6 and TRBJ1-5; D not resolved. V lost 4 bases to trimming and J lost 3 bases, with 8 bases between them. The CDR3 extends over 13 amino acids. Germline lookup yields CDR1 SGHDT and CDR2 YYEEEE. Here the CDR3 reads CASSLRVNQPQHF. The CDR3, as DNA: TGTGCCAGCAGCCTAAGAGTCAATCAGCCCCAGCATTTT.

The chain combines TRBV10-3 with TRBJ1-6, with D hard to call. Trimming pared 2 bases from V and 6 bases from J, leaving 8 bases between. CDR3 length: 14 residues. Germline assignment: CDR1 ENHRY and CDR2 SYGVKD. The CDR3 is CAISEAASNSPLHF. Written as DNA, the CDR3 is TGTGCCATCAGTGAGGCAGCCTCTAATTCACCCCTCCACTTT.

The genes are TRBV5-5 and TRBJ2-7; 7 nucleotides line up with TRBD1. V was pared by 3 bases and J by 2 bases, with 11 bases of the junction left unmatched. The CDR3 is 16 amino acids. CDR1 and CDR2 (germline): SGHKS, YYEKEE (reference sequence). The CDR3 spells CASSSPETGAPYEQYF. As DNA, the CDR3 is TGTGCCAGCAGCTCCCCAGAAACAGGGGCCCCCTACGAGCAGTACTTC.

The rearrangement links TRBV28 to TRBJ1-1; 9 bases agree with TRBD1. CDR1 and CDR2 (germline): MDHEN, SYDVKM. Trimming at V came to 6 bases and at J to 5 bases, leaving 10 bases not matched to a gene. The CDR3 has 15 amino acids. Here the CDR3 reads CASRQTQGASTEAFF. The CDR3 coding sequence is TGTGCCAGCAGGCAAACACAGGGGGCAAGTACTGAAGCTTTCTTT.

CDR3 nucleotide sequence: TGTGCCAGCAGTTTGGGACACCTACCGGCTGAAGCTTTCTTT. This translates into CASSLGHLPAEAFF. The chain joins TRBV6-6 to TRBJ1-1; possible D gene TRBD1, 6 bases. The CDR3 spans 14 residues. From germline, CDR1 is MNHNY and CDR2 SVGAGI (reference sequence). Trimming removed 4 bases at V and 6 bases at J, with 15 bases between.

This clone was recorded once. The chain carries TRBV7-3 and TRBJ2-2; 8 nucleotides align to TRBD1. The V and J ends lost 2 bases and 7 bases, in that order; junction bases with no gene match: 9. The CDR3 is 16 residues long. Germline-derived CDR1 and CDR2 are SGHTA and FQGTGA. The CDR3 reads CASSLGWTGIGGELFF. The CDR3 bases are TGTGCCAGCAGCTTAGGGTGGACAGGGATAGGCGGGGAGCTGTTTTTT.

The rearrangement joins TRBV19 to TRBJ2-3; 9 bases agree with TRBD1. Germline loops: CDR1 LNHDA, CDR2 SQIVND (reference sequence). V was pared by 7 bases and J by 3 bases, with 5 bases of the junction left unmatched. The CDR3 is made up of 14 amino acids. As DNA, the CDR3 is TGTGCCAGTATGCGGACAGGGGCGACAGATACGCAGTATTTT. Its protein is CASMRTGATDTQYF.

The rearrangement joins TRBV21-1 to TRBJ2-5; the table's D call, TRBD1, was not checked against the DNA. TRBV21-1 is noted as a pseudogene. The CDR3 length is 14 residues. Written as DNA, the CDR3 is TGTGCCAGCAGCAATATCAGGGGGCGAGAGACCCAGTACTTC. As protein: CASSNIRGRETQYF.

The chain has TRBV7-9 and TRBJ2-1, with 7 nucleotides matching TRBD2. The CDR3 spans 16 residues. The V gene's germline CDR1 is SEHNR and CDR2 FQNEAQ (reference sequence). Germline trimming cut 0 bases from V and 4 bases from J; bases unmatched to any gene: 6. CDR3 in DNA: TGTGCCAGCAGCTTAGCGTTAGGGACTACTTACAATGAGCAGTTCTTC. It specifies CASSLALGTTYNEQFF.

The CDR3 region has the DNA TGCGCCAGCAGGCCCGTAATGAGTAGCGGGAGGAGGGGTGAGCAGTTCTTC. Translation gives CASRPVMSSGRRGEQFF. The chain couples TRBV5-1 to TRBJ2-1; 10 positions agree with TRBD2. Germline CDR1 is SGHRS and CDR2 is YFSETQ. The CDR3 contains 17 residues. Germline trimming cut 5 bases from V and 9 bases from J; bases unmatched to any gene: 17.

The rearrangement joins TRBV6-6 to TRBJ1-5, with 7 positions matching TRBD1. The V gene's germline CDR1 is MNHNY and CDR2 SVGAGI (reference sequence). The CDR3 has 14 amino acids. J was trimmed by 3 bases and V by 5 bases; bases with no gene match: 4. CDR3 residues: CASSGTVFNQPQHF. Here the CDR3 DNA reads TGTGCCAGCAGTGGGACAGTCTTCAATCAGCCCCAGCATTTT.

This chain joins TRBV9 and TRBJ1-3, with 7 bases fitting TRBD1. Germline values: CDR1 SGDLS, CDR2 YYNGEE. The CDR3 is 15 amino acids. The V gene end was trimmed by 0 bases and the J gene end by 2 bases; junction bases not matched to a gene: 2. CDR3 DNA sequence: TGTGCCAGCAGCGTAGGGGGACAGCCTGGAAACACCATATATTTT. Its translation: CASSVGGQPGNTIYF. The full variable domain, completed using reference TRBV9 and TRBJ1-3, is DSGVTQTPKHLITATGQRVTLRCSPRSGDLSVYWYQQSLDQGLQFLIQYYNGEERAKGNILERFSAQQFPDLHSELNLSSLELGDSALYFCASSVGGQPGNTIYFGEGSWLTVV.

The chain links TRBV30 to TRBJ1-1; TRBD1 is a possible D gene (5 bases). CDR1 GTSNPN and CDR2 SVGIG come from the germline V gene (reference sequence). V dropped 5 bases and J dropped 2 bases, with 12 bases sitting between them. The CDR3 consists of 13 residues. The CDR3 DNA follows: TGTGCCTGGGGGAGGGGTGGAAACACTGAAGCTTTCTTT. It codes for CAWGRGGNTEAFF.

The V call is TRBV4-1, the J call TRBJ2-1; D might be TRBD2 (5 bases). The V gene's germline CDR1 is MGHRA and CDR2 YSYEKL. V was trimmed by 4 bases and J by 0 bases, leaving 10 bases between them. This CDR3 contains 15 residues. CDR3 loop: CASSPDYNSYNEQFF. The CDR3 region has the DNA TGCGCCAGCAGCCCAGACTACAACTCCTACAATGAGCAGTTCTTC.

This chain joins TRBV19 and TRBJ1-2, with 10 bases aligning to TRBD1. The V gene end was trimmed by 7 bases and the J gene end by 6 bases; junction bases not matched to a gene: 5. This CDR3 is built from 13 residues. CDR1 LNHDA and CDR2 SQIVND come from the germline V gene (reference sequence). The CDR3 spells CASIGTGDHGYTF. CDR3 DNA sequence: TGTGCCAGTATCGGGACAGGGGATCATGGCTACACCTTC. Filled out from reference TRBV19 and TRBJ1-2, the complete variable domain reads DGGITQSPKYLFRKEGQNVTLSCEQNLNHDAMYWYRQDPGQGLRLIYYSQIVNDFQKGDIAEGYSVSREKKESFPLTVTSAQKNPTAFYLCASIGTGDHGYTFGSGTRLTVV.

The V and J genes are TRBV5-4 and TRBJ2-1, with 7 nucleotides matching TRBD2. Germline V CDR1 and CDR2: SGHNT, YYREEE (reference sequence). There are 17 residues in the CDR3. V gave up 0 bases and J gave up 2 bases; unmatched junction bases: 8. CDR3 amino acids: CASSLVLAAGAYNEQFF. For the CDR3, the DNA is TGTGCCAGCAGCTTGGTTCTAGCGGCAGGCGCCTACAATGAGCAGTTCTTC.

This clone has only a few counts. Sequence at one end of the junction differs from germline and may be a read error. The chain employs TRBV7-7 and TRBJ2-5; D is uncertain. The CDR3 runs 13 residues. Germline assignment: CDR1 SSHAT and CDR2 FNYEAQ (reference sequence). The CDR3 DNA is TGTGCTAGCAGCTTATCGACGCGGGAGACCCAGTACTTC. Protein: CASSLSTRETQYF.

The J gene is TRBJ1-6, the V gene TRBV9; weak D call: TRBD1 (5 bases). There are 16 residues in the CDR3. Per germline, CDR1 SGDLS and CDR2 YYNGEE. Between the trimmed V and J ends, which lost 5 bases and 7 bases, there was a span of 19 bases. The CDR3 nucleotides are TGTGCCAGCAGTCCAGAGGCAGGGACTATGAATTCACCCCTCCACTTT. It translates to CASSPEAGTMNSPLHF.